The T cell receptor beta chain under discussion was sequenced for a study of shared clonotypes between healthy human individuals. Study outcomes and limitations: An expected dependence of interdonor clonotype sharing on sequencing depth was noted.

A word on this clone: Its antigen is still unknown.

This CDR3 is built from 13 residues. V lost 0 bases and J lost 5, with 10 bases in between. Germline V gives CDR1 GTSNPN, CDR2 SVGIG (reference sequence). Profiled with immunoSEQ multiplex PCR; TCRdb holds only in-frame clones, not every one. The top ten clones hold around 13% of a sample with hundreds of thousands of clones, around 78% of them seen once. Sequencing input: PBMCs. The chain recombines TRBV30 with TRBJ2-5, with D possibly called TRBD1 or TRBD2 (5 bases each). The TCR originated in a woman in her forties in good health. Some clones in this sample may be carry-over from other donors' samples. The CDR3 DNA reads TGTGCCTGGAGTGTAAAGGGGACGGAGACCCAGTACTTC. Its translation is CAWSVKGTETQYF.